Sequencing of this T cell receptor (beta chain) was carried out in a study of cytomegalovirus exposure and HLA in healthy donors. This clone was observed a handful of times. V was clipped by 0 bases and J by 6 bases; unmatched bases: 9. The length of the CDR3 is 15 residues. CDR1 and CDR2 from the germline V gene are SGHKS and YYEKEE (reference sequence). PCR was performed using 60 Vbeta and 13 Jbeta primers. The assay was immunoSEQ multiplex PCR, and TCRdb's table has in-frame clones only and misses some. The data hold about 120,000 clones, with 77% observed a single time. The chain uses TRBV5-5 and TRBJ2-7, with TRBD2 matching over 7 bases. The receptor comes from a man between 18 and 29 years old in good health and CMV-seropositive. Sequencing was performed on PBMCs. CDR3 nucleotides: TGTGCCAGCAGCTTGGCGGGGGGATTTTCGGGCGAGCAGTACTTC. Translating gives CASSLAGGFSGEQYF.